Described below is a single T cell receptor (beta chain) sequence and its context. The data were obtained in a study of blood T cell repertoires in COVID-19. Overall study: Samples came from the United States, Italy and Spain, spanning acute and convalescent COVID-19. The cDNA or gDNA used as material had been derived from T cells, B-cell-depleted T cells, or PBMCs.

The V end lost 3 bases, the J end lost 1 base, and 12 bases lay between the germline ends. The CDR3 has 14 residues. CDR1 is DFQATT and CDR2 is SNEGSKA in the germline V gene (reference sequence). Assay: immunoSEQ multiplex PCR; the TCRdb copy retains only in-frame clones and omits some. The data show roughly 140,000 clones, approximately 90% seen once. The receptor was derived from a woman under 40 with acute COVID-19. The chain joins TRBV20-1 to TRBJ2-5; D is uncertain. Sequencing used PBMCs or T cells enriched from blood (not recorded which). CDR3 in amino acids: CSASSSTVQETQYF. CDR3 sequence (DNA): TGCAGTGCTAGTTCGAGTACAGTCCAAGAGACCCAGTACTTC.